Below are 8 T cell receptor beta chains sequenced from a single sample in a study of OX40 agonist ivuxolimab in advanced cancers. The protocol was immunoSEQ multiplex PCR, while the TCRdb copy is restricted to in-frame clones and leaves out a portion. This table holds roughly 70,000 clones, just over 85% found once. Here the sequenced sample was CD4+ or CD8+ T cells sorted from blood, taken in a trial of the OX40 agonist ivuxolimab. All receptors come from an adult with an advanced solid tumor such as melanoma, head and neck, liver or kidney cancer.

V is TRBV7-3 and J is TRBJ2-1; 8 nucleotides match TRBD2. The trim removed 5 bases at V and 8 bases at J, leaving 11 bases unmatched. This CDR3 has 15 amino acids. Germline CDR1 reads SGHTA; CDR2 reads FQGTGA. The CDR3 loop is CASSKAGGRVDEQFF. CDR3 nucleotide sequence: TGTGCCAGCAGCAAGGCGGGGGGCCGTGTGGATGAGCAGTTCTTC.

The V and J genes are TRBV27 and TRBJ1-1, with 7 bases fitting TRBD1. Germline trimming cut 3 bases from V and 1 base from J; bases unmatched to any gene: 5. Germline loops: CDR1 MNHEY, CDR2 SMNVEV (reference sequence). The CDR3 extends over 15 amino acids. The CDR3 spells CASSLTGMANTEAFF. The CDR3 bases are TGTGCCAGCAGTTTGACAGGGATGGCGAACACTGAAGCTTTCTTT.

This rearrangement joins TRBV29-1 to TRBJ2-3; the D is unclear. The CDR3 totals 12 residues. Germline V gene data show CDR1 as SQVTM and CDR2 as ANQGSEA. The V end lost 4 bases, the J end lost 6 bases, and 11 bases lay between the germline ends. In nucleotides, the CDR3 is TGCAGCGTTGGTGGGGTACCCGATACGCAGTATTTT. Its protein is CSVGGVPDTQYF.

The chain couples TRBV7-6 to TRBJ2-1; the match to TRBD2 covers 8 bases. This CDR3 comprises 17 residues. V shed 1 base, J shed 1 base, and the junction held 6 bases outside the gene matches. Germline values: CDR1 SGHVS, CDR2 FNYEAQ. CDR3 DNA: TGTGCCAGCAGCTTAGATATTAGCGGGACTTCCTACAATGAGCAGTTCTTC. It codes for CASSLDISGTSYNEQFF.

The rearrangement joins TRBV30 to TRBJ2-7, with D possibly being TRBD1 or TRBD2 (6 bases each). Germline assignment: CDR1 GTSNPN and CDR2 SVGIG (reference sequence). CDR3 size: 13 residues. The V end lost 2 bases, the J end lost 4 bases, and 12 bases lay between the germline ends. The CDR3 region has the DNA TGTGCCTGGAGTAGGGGGGAGTCGTACGAGCAGTACTTC. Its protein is CAWSRGESYEQYF.

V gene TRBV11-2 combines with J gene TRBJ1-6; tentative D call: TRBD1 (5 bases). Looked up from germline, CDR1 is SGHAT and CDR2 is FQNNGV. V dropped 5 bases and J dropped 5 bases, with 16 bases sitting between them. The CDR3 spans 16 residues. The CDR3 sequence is CASSPRGAGNNSPLHF. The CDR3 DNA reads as TGTGCCAGCAGCCCCCGGGGCGCCGGGAATAATTCACCCCTCCACTTT.

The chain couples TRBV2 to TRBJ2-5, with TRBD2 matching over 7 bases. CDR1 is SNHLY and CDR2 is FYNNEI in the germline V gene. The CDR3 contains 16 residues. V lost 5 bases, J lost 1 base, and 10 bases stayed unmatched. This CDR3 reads CASSSLRGGFQETQYF. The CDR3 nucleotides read TGTGCCAGCAGTAGTTTGCGCGGGGGATTCCAAGAGACCCAGTACTTC.

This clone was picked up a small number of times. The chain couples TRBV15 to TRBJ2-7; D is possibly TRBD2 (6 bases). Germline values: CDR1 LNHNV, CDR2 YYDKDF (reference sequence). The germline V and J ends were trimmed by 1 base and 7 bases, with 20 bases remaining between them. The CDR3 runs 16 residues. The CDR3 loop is CATSRATSRPVEEQYF. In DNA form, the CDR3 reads TGTGCCACCAGCAGAGCAACTAGCCGGCCCGTGGAGGAGCAGTACTTC.